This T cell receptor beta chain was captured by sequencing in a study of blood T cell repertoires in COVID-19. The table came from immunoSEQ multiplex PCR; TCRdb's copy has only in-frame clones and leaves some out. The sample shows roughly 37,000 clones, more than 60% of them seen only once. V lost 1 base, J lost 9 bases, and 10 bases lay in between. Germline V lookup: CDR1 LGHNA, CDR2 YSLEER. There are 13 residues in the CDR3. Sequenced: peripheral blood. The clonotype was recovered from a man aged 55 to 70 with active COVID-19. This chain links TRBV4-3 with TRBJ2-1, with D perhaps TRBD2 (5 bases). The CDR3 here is CASSQVPGSEQFF. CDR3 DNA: TGCGCCAGCAGCCAAGTTCCGGGAAGTGAGCAGTTCTTC.